The sequence of this T cell receptor beta chain was determined in a study of graft-versus-host responses after intestinal transplantation. On the study more broadly: All recipients were transplanted with multivisceral, liver-intestinal, or isolated intestinal grafts. Once they had received anti-thymocyte globulin induction, all recipients took tacrolimus and steroids for around 3 years.

V gave up 0 bases and J gave up 4 bases; unmatched junction bases: 4. Germline assignment: CDR1 KGHSH and CDR2 LQKENI. The CDR3 covers 15 residues. Only in-frame clones appear in the TCRdb table, and some are missing; sequencing was by immunoSEQ multiplex PCR. This sample has around 96,000 clones, with approximately 90% found just once. Remarks on this clone: Its antigen is still unknown.

Study results and limitations: Researchers found GvH clones in recipient marrow, and some showed up first in ileum or blood. Levels of circulating GvH clones at their peak were associated with early post-transplant HvG declines.

Material: unstimulated CD4+ T cells sorted from spleen or lymph node cells, obtained before intestinal transplant. The sequence derives from a human donor who received an intestinal transplant. V and J are TRBV18 and TRBJ2-7; 9 bases align to TRBD1. The CDR3 nucleotides are TGTGCCAGCTCACCACCGGGACAGGGCCGATACGAGCAGTACTTC. Translation gives CASSPPGQGRYEQYF.